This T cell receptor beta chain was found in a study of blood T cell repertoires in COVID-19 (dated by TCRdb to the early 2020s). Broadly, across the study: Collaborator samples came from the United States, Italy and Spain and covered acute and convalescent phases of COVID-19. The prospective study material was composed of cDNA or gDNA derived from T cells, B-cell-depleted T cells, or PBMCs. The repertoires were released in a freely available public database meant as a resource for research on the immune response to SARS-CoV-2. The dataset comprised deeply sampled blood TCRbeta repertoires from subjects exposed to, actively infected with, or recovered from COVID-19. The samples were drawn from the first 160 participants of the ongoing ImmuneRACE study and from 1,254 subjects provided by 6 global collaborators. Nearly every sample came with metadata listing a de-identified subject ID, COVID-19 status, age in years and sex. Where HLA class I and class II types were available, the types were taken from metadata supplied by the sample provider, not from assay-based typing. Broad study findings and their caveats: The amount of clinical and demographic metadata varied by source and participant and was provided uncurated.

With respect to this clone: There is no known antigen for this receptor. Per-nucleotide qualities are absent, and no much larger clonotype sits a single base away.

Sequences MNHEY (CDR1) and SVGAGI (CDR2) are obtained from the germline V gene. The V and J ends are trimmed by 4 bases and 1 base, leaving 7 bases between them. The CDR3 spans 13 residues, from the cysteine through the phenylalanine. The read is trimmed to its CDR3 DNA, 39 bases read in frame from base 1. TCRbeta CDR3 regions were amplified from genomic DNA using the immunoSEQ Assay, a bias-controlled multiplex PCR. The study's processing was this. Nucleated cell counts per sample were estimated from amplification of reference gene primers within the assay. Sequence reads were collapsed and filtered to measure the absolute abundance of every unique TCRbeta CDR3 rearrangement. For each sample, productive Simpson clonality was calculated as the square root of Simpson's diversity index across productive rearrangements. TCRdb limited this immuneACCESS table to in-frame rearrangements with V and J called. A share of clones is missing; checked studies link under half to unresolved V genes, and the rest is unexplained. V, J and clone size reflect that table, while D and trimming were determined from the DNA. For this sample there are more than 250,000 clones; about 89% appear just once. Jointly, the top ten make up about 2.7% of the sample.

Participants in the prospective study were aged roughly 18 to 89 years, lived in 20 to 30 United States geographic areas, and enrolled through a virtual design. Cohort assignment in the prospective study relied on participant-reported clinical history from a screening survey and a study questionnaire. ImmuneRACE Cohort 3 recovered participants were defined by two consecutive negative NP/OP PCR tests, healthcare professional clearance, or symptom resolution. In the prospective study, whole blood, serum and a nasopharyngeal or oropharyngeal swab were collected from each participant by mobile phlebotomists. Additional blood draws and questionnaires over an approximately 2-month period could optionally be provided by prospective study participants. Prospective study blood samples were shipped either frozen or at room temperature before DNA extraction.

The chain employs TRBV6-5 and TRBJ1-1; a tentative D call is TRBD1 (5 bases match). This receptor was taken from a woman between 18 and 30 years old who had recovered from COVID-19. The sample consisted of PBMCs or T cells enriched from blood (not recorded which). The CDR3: CASSLTENTEAFF. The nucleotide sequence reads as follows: TGTGCCAGCAGTTTGACAGAGAACACTGAAGCTTTCTTT.